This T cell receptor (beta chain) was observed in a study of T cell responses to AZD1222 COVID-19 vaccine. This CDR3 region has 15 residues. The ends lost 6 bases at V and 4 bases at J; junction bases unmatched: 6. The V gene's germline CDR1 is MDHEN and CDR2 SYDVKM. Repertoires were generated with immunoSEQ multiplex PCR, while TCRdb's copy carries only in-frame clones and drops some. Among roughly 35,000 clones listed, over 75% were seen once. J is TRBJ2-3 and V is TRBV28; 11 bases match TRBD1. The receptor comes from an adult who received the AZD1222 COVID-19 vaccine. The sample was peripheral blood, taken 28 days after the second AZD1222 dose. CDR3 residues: CASRADRGLSDTQYF. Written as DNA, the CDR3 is TGTGCCAGCAGGGCGGACAGGGGGCTATCAGATACGCAGTATTTT.